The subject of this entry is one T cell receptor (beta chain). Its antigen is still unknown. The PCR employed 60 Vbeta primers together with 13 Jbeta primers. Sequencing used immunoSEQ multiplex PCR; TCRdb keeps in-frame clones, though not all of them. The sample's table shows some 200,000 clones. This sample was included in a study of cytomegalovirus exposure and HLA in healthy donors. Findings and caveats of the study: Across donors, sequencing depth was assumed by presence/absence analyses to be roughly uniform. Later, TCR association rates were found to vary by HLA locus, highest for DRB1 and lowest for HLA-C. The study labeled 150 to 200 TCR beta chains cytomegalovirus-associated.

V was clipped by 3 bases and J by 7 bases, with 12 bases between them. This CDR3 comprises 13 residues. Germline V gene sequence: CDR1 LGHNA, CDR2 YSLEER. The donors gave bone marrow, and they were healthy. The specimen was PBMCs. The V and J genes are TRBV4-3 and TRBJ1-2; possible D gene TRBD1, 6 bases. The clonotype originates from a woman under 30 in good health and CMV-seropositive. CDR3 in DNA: TGCGCCAGCAGCCAGGGGGGGGGCGCTGGCTACACCTTC. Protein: CASSQGGGAGYTF.